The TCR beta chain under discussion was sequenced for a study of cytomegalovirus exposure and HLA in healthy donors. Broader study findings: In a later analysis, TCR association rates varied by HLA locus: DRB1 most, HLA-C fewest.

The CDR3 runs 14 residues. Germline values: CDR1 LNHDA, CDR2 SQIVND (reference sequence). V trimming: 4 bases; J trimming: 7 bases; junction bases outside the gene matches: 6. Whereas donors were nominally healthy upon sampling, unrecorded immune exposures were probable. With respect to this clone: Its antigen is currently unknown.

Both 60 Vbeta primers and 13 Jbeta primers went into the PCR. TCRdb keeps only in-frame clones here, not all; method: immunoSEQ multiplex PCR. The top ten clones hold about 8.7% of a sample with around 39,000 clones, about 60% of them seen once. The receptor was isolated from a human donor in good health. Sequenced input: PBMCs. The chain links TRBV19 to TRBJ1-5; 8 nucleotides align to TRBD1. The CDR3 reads CASSTDRGGQPQHF. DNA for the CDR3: TGTGCCAGTAGTACCGACAGGGGCGGGCAGCCCCAGCATTTT.